This T cell receptor (beta chain) emerged from a study of blood T cell repertoires in COVID-19. Study background: The analysed material was cDNA or gDNA that came from T cells, B-cell-depleted T cells, or PBMCs.

The CDR3 extends over 16 amino acids. Germline loops: CDR1 SGHVS, CDR2 FNYEAQ. The J segment lost 0 bases and the V segment lost 5 bases, leaving 10 bases of the junction unmatched. Some clones are missing from TCRdb's copy, which holds only in-frame ones; the method was immunoSEQ multiplex PCR. The table shows more than 55,000 clones, with around 82% occurring only once. The clonotype was recovered from a man aged 80 or over with active or convalescent COVID-19. The sample comprised peripheral blood. V and J are TRBV7-6 and TRBJ2-7; 7 bases match TRBD2. The CDR3 bases are TGTGCCAGCAGCGGGGGGAGGGAGGCGAACTCCTACGAGCAGTACTTC. It yields the protein CASSGGREANSYEQYF.